Listed below are T cell receptor beta chains from one sample, sequenced in a study of regulatory T cells in long-lasting Graves disease. One entry per CDR3 protein, called by TCRdb with MiXCR from the multiplex PCR reads. The sample includes fewer than 650,000 distinct CDR3 sequences, about 15% of them seen just once. In addition, the sample was reused for a study of T cells in Graves' hyperthyroidism and ophthalmopathy.

The sample here was peripheral blood mononuclear cells (PBMCs), taken at new diagnosis, from a patient treated with antithyroid drugs. All receptors derive from a young woman with Graves disease. The CDR3 runs from the conserved cysteine through the conserved F or W. D genes are given only for firm matches. The size field is filled for only some rows; it gives once, few, many or a size class.

D	J	size	V	length	CDR3	DNA
TRBD1	TRBJ2-7	many	TRBV6-1	14	CASRIQGPSYEQYF	TGTGCCAGCAGAATACAGGGGCCATCCTACGAGCAGTACTTC
-	TRBJ2-1	many	TRBV2	13	CASSYPQRREQFF	TGTGCCAGCAGTTACCCTCAGCGAAGGGAGCAGTTCTTC
TRBD1	TRBJ2-3	many	TRBV28	16	CASSLLSGQGTDTQYF	TGTGCCAGCAGTTTATTATCGGGACAGGGCACAGATACGCAGTATTTT
TRBD1	TRBJ1-1	-	TRBV29-1	14	CSVRKTGGNTEAFF	TGCAGCGTTAGAAAGACAGGGGGGAACACTGAAGCTTTCTTT
-	TRBJ2-4	few	TRBV19	18	CASSIGGNSKGAKNIQYF	TGTGCCAGTAGTATTGGCGGCAACTCCAAAGGGGCCAAAAACATTCAGTACTTC
-	TRBJ1-1	many	TRBV6-1	11	CASSEVSRAPF	TGTGCCAGCAGTGAAGTATCCCGGGCCCCTTTT
-	TRBJ1-1	many	TRBV20-1	14	CSARDRRANTEAFF	TGCAGTGCTAGAGATCGGCGGGCGAACACTGAAGCTTTCTTT
TRBD1	TRBJ1-2	many	TRBV18	14	CASSEKQGAYGYTF	TGTGCCAGCTCCGAAAAACAGGGGGCATATGGCTACACCTTC
-	TRBJ2-2	many	TRBV5-1	14	CASSLEGITGELFF	TGCGCCAGCAGCTTAGAGGGGATCACCGGGGAGCTGTTTTTT
TRBD1	TRBJ2-7	-	TRBV9	15	CASSAGQASSYEQYF	TGTGCCAGCAGCGCGGGACAGGCTAGCTCCTACGAGCAGTACTTC
TRBD1	TRBJ1-2	once	TRBV6-6	15	CASSYSTGANHGYTF	TGTGCCAGCAGTTACTCGACAGGGGCTAACCATGGCTACACCTTC
-	TRBJ1-6	-	TRBV7-3	14	CASSLGLSNSPLHF	TGTGCCAGCAGCCTCGGATTGTCAAATTCACCCCTCCACTTT
TRBD1	TRBJ2-3	-	TRBV7-3	14	CASSLQQGPDTQYF	TGTGCCAGCAGCTTACAACAGGGGCCAGATACGCAGTATTTT
TRBD2	TRBJ2-5	-	TRBV3-1	15	CASSRSGGDGETQYF	TGTGCCAGCAGCCGAAGCGGGGGAGACGGAGAGACCCAGTACTTC
-	TRBJ2-3	many	TRBV12-3/TRBV12-4	14	CASRGGNSADTQYF	TGTGCCAGCAGAGGGGGTAATAGCGCAGATACGCAGTATTTT
-	TRBJ2-1	many	TRBV28	20	CASSSSAWGAGDYLLNEQFF	TGTGCCAGCAGTTCGTCCGCTTGGGGGGCGGGGGACTACCTACTGAATGAGCAGTTCTTC
-	TRBJ1-1	many	TRBV5-1	15	CASRYREVMNTEAFF	TGCGCCAGCAGATACCGGGAGGTGATGAACACTGAAGCTTTCTTT
-	TRBJ2-5	many	TRBV28	14	CASSDPGLPETQYF	TGTGCCAGCAGTGATCCGGGACTGCCAGAGACCCAGTACTTC
TRBD1	TRBJ2-4	few	TRBV28	18	CASSFLGQGVIAKNIQYF	TGTGCCAGCAGTTTTCTGGGACAGGGGGTTATAGCCAAAAACATTCAGTACTTC
-	TRBJ2-5	-	TRBV20-1	13	CSARGQLQETQYF	TGCAGTGCTAGGGGTCAGCTACAAGAGACCCAGTACTTC
-	TRBJ1-3	many	TRBV2	16	CASSATGQFSGNTIYF	TGTGCCAGCAGTGCGACTGGACAGTTCTCTGGAAACACCATATATTTT
-	TRBJ2-1	-	TRBV7-9	11	CASSLAGAEFF	TGTGCCAGCAGCTTAGCGGGAGCTGAGTTCTTC
-	TRBJ1-4	many	TRBV20-1	13	CSAQVATNEKLFF	TGCAGTGCGCAGGTTGCAACTAATGAAAAACTGTTTTTT
TRBD1	TRBJ1-5	many	TRBV28	18	CASSLRQGGRVGNQPQHF	TGTGCCAGCAGTTTAAGACAGGGGGGGAGAGTGGGCAATCAGCCCCAGCATTTT
-	TRBJ2-5	-	TRBV27	15	CASRRRRDFEETQYF	TGTGCCAGCAGAAGACGCCGGGACTTCGAAGAGACCCAGTACTTC
-	TRBJ1-3	few	TRBV7-2	15	CASSLALGRGNTIYF	TGTGCCAGCAGCTTAGCCTTGGGACGGGGAAACACCATATATTTT
-	TRBJ2-2	many	TRBV28	15	CASRETANSLGELFF	TGTGCCAGCAGGGAGACAGCCAACTCTCTCGGGGAGCTGTTTTTT
-	TRBJ2-6	few	TRBV7-9	15	CASSSQVSGANVLTF	TGTGCCAGCAGCTCACAGGTCTCTGGGGCCAACGTCCTGACTTTC
TRBD1	TRBJ1-2	-	TRBV14	15	CASSVRTGGVYGYTF	TGTGCCAGCAGCGTCCGGACAGGGGGGGTCTATGGCTACACCTTC
TRBD2	TRBJ2-5	-	TRBV3-1	16	CASSQGWREVTETQYF	TGTGCCAGCAGCCAAGGCTGGCGGGAGGTGACAGAGACCCAGTACTTC
-	TRBJ2-2	-	TRBV7-3	14	CASSLGRETGELFF	TGTGCCAGCAGCTTAGGCCGAGAAACCGGGGAGCTGTTTTTT
-	TRBJ2-1	many	TRBV5-1	15	CASSFLGDSGNEQFF	TGCGCCAGCAGCTTCTTAGGGGACAGCGGGAATGAGCAGTTCTTC
-	TRBJ2-7	few	TRBV19	11	CASSITNEQYF	TGTGCCAGTAGTATCACGAACGAGCAGTACTTC
-	TRBJ2-1	many	TRBV28	14	CASTLSLDGLEQFF	TGTGCCAGCACCCTTTCTCTAGATGGTCTTGAGCAGTTCTTC
-	TRBJ2-1	many	TRBV3-1	15	CASSQVVQGGNEQFF	TGTGCCAGCAGCCAAGTTGTACAGGGAGGGAATGAGCAGTTCTTC
TRBD1	TRBJ1-5	-	TRBV27	14	CASTSTGLNQPQHF	TGTGCCAGTACTTCGACAGGGCTCAATCAGCCCCAGCATTTT
TRBD2	TRBJ2-5	many	TRBV30	15	CAWSAGLAGQETQYF	TGTGCCTGGAGTGCGGGACTAGCGGGACAAGAGACCCAGTACTTC
-	TRBJ1-6	few	TRBV5-1	15	CASSWTEAYNSPLHF	TGCGCCAGCAGCTGGACAGAGGCCTATAATTCACCCCTCCACTTT
TRBD2	TRBJ2-5	many	TRBV28	15	CASSALAETQETQYF	TGTGCCAGCAGTGCTCTAGCGGAAACTCAAGAGACCCAGTACTTC
-	TRBJ2-1	few	TRBV9	15	CASSVTLSSYNEQFF	TGTGCCAGCAGCGTGACCCTCAGTTCCTACAATGAGCAGTTCTTC
-	TRBJ2-1	-	TRBV7-2	15	CASSQGQISYNEQFF	TGTGCCAGCAGCCAAGGGCAGATTAGCTACAATGAGCAGTTCTTC
TRBD2	TRBJ2-2	many	TRBV6-5	15	CASSYELAGGGELFF	TGTGCCAGCAGTTACGAACTAGCGGGAGGGGGGGAGCTGTTTTTT
TRBD1	TRBJ2-5	-	TRBV4-1	18	CASSQDLGTGDSQETQYF	TGCGCCAGCAGCCAAGATCTCGGGACAGGCGACAGCCAAGAGACCCAGTACTTC
-	TRBJ2-7	-	TRBV7-9	16	CTSSPLWGDLTYEQYF	TGTACCAGCAGCCCCCTATGGGGGGACCTTACCTACGAGCAGTACTTC
TRBD1	TRBJ2-2	few	TRBV27	18	CASSPMTGQGAYTGELFF	TGTGCCAGCAGTCCCATGACGGGACAGGGGGCTTATACCGGGGAGCTGTTTTTT
TRBD2	TRBJ2-7	-	TRBV4-1	14	CASSQAGLAGEQYF	TGCGCCAGCAGCCAAGCGGGACTAGCGGGGGAGCAGTACTTC
TRBD2	TRBJ2-2	-	TRBV20-1	17	CSAQPSGGRGHTGELFF	TGCAGTGCTCAACCGTCCGGGGGGAGGGGACACACCGGGGAGCTGTTTTTT
-	TRBJ2-7	once	TRBV18	15	CASSPPGTLPYEQYF	TGTGCCAGCTCACCACCGGGCACCCTACCCTACGAGCAGTACTTC
-	TRBJ2-7	-	TRBV7-9	15	CASSPSLGSTYEQYF	TGTGCCAGCAGCCCCTCCCTTGGGTCCACCTACGAGCAGTACTTC
TRBD2	TRBJ2-7	many	TRBV3-1	17	CASSHSQPGLRGVEQYF	TGTGCCAGCAGCCACTCACAACCGGGACTCCGGGGGGTCGAGCAGTACTTC
-	TRBJ1-2	few	TRBV30	12	CAWSWAQDGYTF	TGTGCCTGGAGCTGGGCTCAAGACGGCTACACCTTC
-	TRBJ2-1	many	TRBV18	15	CASSPASGSYNEQFF	TGTGCCAGCTCACCAGCCTCGGGTTCCTACAATGAGCAGTTCTTC
-	TRBJ2-5	many	TRBV29-1	12	CSVDPAAETQYF	TGCAGCGTTGACCCCGCCGCAGAGACCCAGTACTTC
-	TRBJ2-5	-	TRBV14	14	CASSPGGIQETQYF	TGTGCCAGCAGCCCAGGGGGGATACAAGAGACCCAGTACTTC
-	TRBJ1-5	many	TRBV20-1	14	CSATEGGLDQPQHF	TGCAGTGCTACCGAAGGGGGGCTAGATCAGCCCCAGCATTTT
TRBD1	TRBJ1-3	few	TRBV7-2	17	CASSLAGAGGGGNTIYF	TGTGCCAGCAGCTTAGCCGGAGCAGGGGGCGGTGGAAACACCATATATTTT
-	TRBJ1-5	-	TRBV20-1	15	CSARGGGKGNQPQHF	TGCAGTGCTAGAGGAGGTGGAAAGGGCAATCAGCCCCAGCATTTT
-	TRBJ1-3	many	TRBV28	13	CATTSFPGNTIYF	TGTGCTACGACATCCTTTCCTGGAAACACCATATATTTT
TRBD1	TRBJ1-2	many	TRBV6-1	14	CASSVAGGANGYTF	TGTGCCAGCAGTGTGGCAGGGGGCGCAAATGGCTACACCTTC